This TCR beta chain was captured in a study of beta chain features in type 1 diabetes. Study outcomes and limitations: For patients and controls alike, PCR might favor shorter templates to the same degree. In every one of the four CD4+ subsets, TCRB CDR3s were moderately but significantly shorter in Type 1 diabetes patients.

All of the isolated RNA was reverse transcribed, so expressed TCRB transcripts were sequenced. Produced via immunoSEQ multiplex PCR; TCRdb's table is partial and in-frame only. The table lists some 160,000 clones, roughly 9% of them singletons. The CDR3 has 12 amino acids. Between the trimmed V and J ends, which lost 8 bases and 9 bases, there was a span of 14 bases. The germline CDR1 and CDR2 sequences are LNHDA and SQIVND (reference sequence). This clone has a count of ten or more. Its antigen remains unidentified. This rearrangement joins TRBV19 to TRBJ2-1; D might be TRBD2 (5 bases). The clonotype comes from a woman in her thirties with type 1 diabetes. Sequencing used central memory CD4+ T cells from blood. Here the CDR3 reads CASSQLGSEQFF. The CDR3, as DNA: TGTGCCAGTTCTCAACTAGGGAGTGAGCAGTTCTTC.